This entry lists 8 T cell receptor beta chains sequenced from one sample in a study of blood T cell repertoires in COVID-19. Some clones are missing from TCRdb's copy, which holds only in-frame ones; the method was immunoSEQ multiplex PCR. The sample lists roughly 180,000 clones, approximately 86% occurring once. What was sequenced was PBMCs or T cells enriched from blood (not recorded which). The receptors originated from a man in his 60s who had recovered from COVID-19.

The chain employs TRBV7-2 and TRBJ1-2, with D perhaps matching TRBD1 (6 bases). The CDR3 length is 17 residues. With 2 bases removed from V and 4 bases from J, the gap between germline ends came to 20 bases. Germline lookup yields CDR1 SGHTA and CDR2 FQGNSA. CDR3 residues: CASSLTKTGLLVYGYTF. The CDR3 region has the DNA TGTGCCAGCAGCTTAACAAAAACAGGGCTGCTCGTCTATGGCTACACCTTC.

The V gene is TRBV9, the J gene TRBJ2-7; D is uncertain. From germline, CDR1 is SGDLS and CDR2 YYNGEE. This CDR3 has 14 residues. V was cut by 4 bases and J by 0 bases, with 11 bases left in between. CDR3 DNA sequence: TGTGCCAGCAGCCCAACGACTGACTCCTACGAGCAGTACTTC. Encoded protein: CASSPTTDSYEQYF.

As concerns this clone: An end of the junction does not agree with germline; a read error may underlie this. The rearrangement uses TRBV27 and TRBJ1-4; D perhaps matches TRBD1 (5 bases). The length of the CDR3 is 15 residues. Per the germline V gene, CDR1 is MNHEY and CDR2 is SMNVEV (reference sequence). CDR3 DNA: TGTGCCAGCAGCTCTGGGACTCCGGCTAACGAAAAACTGTTTTTT. Protein sequence: CASSSGTPANEKLFF.

The chain combines TRBV7-2 with TRBJ2-1; D gene ambiguous. Germline lookup yields CDR1 SGHTA and CDR2 FQGNSA. The CDR3 is 15 residues long. V was cut by 0 bases and J by 7 bases, with 13 bases left in between. CDR3 sequence (DNA): TGTGCCAGCAGCTTAGCGGGCTCCTCCAGAAATGAGCAGTTCTTC. As protein: CASSLAGSSRNEQFF.

This clone showed up many times. Sequence at one end of the junction differs from germline and may be a read error. V is TRBV14 and J is TRBJ2-5; perhaps TRBD2 as D (5 bases). From germline, CDR1 is SGHDN and CDR2 FVKESK. The CDR3 consists of 13 residues. For the CDR3, the DNA is TGTGCCAGCAGCCAAGTGGTGGGAGAGGCCCAGTACTTC. Amino acids: CASSQVVGEAQYF. The full variable domain, with the rest looked up from reference TRBV14 and TRBJ2-5, is EAGVTQFPSHSVIEKGQTVTLRCDPISGHDNLYWYRRVMGKEIKFLLHFVKESKQDESGMPNNRFLAERTGGTYSTLKVQPAELEDSGVYFCASSQVVGEAQYFGPGTRLLVL.

In this sample, this clone turned up a few times. The CDR3 reads CASSLTSPGISGNTIYF. CDR3 sequence (DNA): TGTGCCAGCAGCTTAACGTCCCCAGGAATCTCTGGAAACACCATATATTTT. The chain uses TRBV7-9 and TRBJ1-3; D is unresolved. This CDR3 region has 17 residues. The germline gives CDR1 SEHNR, CDR2 FQNEAQ (reference sequence). V lost 2 bases, J lost 0 bases, and 14 bases lay in between.

The chain uses TRBV7-8 and TRBJ1-5, with D possibly being TRBD1 (6 bases). The V and J ends lost 4 bases and 1 base respectively, with 14 bases between them. The CDR3 totals 16 residues. CDR1 and CDR2 (germline): SGHVS, FQNEAQ. This chain's CDR3 is CASSSYRAGSNQPQHF. The CDR3 nucleotides read TGTGCCAGCAGCTCGTACAGGGCCGGGAGCAATCAGCCCCAGCATTTT. Full variable domain (rest looked up from reference TRBV7-8 and TRBJ1-5): GAGVSQSPRYKVAKRGQDVALRCDPISGHVSLFWYQQALGQGPEFLTYFQNEAQLDKSGLPSDRFFAERPEGSVSTLKIQRTQQEDSAVYLCASSSYRAGSNQPQHFGDGTRLSIL.

The chain recombines TRBV7-3 with TRBJ1-1; weak D call: TRBD1 (6 bases). The length of the CDR3 is 13 residues. Germline CDR1 reads SGHTA; CDR2 reads FQGTGA. Trimming left V 4 bases short and J 0 bases short, with 6 bases between. The CDR3, as DNA: TGTGCCAGCAGCTACAGGGTGAACACTGAAGCTTTCTTT. Translated, it gives CASSYRVNTEAFF.